The present entry profiles one T cell receptor (beta chain) with its context. Its antigen is not known. Germline V CDR1 and CDR2: DFQATT, SNEGSKA (reference sequence). V lost 6 bases to trimming and J lost 8 bases; unmatched junction nucleotides: 12. The CDR3 extends over 15 amino acids. With template switching, a universal primer site was added, and the cDNA carried unique molecular identifiers. From the 5' RACE reads, TCRdb called clonotypes with MiXCR, one entry per CDR3 protein. The sample carries fewer than 650,000 distinct CDR3 sequences, approximately 9.6% recorded once. This entry comes from a study of identical twins. Study-wide results and limits: Out-of-frame alpha sequences shared between twins exhibited an excess of low generation probability. Conclusions came from cross-sectional statistical analysis, not from following the same donors.

These data also formed part of another study, on yellow fever vaccine responses in identical twins. Per that paper: Vaccine-induced T cell responses in twins were reportedly observed to appear partly convergent, partly personalized.

This receptor was obtained from a woman aged 18-29 years in good health. The V and J genes are TRBV20-1 and TRBJ2-2, with 10 positions matching TRBD2. The sequencing input was PBMCs. The CDR3 nucleotides are TGCAGTGCCCCCTCTCTAGCGGGAGTTCCAGGGGAGCTGTTTTTT. Translation: CSAPSLAGVPGELFF.